This T cell receptor beta chain is from a study of beta chain features in type 1 diabetes. Overall study context: Cell yields, gender and age were comparable in patients and healthy donors.

Germline loops: CDR1 MNHEY, CDR2 SMNVEV (reference sequence). The V gene lost 5 bases and the J gene lost 0 bases, with 16 bases spanning the gap. This CDR3 has 16 amino acids. The study reverse transcribed the entire isolated RNA, so it sequenced expressed TCRB transcripts. Naive, central memory and regulatory T cell samples averaged roughly 3.8 million reads. The repertoire was sequenced with immunoSEQ multiplex PCR; TCRdb's copy has only in-frame clones and lacks some. The repertoire includes 200,000 to 250,000 clones, around 10% of them detected once, and 0.03% to 0.04% sits in the top ten. Study-wide results and caveats: Patients and controls would share equally any PCR tilt toward shorter templates. Possibly, sequencing cDNA over-represented cells that had high TCR expression levels.

About this clone itself: The antigen is undetermined.

The sequence was collected from a woman aged 18-30 years in good health. What was sequenced was naive CD4+ T cells from blood. J is TRBJ2-5 and V is TRBV27; maybe TRBD1 (6 bases). In nucleotides, the CDR3 is TGTGCCAGCAGTGCCCGACAGGCTTTGTACCAAGAGACCCAGTACTTC. Translating gives CASSARQALYQETQYF.